A selection of T cell receptor beta chains follows, all from one sample in a study of HIV-infected patients and healthy controls. TCRdb re-called the 5' RACE reads through MiXCR, storing one row per CDR3 protein. The sample lists roughly 9,300 distinct CDR3 sequences, roughly a tenth occurring once. The input for sequencing was blood, taken before antiretroviral therapy. These receptors came from an adult with HIV infection. CDR3s include the opening cysteine and the closing phenylalanine or tryptophan. A D gene is named only where the DNA matches it firmly. The size of a clone is reported for some rows only, either as once, few or many, or as a class for expanded clones.

j_gene: TRBJ1-5
v_gene: TRBV13
d_gene: TRBD1
abundance: few
CDR3nt: TGTGCCAGCAGCGGACAGGGAGGAGGCAATCAGCCCCAGCATTTT
CDR3aa: CASSGQGGGNQPQHF

j_gene: TRBJ2-3
v_gene: TRBV10-3
d_gene: TRBD1
abundance: many
CDR3nt: TGTGCCATCAGTGAGGGACAGGGTGAAACAGATACGCAGTATTTT
CDR3aa: CAISEGQGETDTQYF

j_gene: TRBJ2-3
v_gene: TRBV6-2/TRBV6-3
d_gene: -
abundance: many
CDR3nt: TGTGCCAGCAGTTTCCTACGAGATACGCAGTATTTT
CDR3aa: CASSFLRDTQYF

j_gene: TRBJ2-3
v_gene: TRBV29-1
d_gene: -
abundance: few
CDR3nt: TGCAGCGTTGAAGAGTATGGACGTGGCACAGATACGCAGTATTTT
CDR3aa: CSVEEYGRGTDTQYF

j_gene: TRBJ2-1
v_gene: TRBV12-3/TRBV12-4
d_gene: TRBD2
abundance: many
CDR3nt: TGTGCCAGCAGTAGAGCGGGACTAGCAGCCGTTAGGGATGAGCAGTTCTTC
CDR3aa: CASSRAGLAAVRDEQFF

j_gene: TRBJ2-7
v_gene: TRBV20-1
d_gene: -
abundance: medium-sized
CDR3nt: TGCAGTGCTATCCGCGAGACTAGCTACGAGCAGTACTTC
CDR3aa: CSAIRETSYEQYF

j_gene: TRBJ2-2
v_gene: TRBV19
d_gene: -
abundance: -
CDR3nt: TGTGCCAGTAGTTCTTCCCCGGAGCTGTTTTTT
CDR3aa: CASSSSPELFF

j_gene: TRBJ2-5
v_gene: TRBV7-9
d_gene: -
abundance: many
CDR3nt: TGTGCCATCTCGGGCTGGGGAGGTCCCGATTACCAAGAGACCCAGTACTTC
CDR3aa: CAISGWGGPDYQETQYF

j_gene: TRBJ1-2
v_gene: TRBV7-9
d_gene: -
abundance: many
CDR3nt: TGTGCCAGCAGCTTATACAGGGAACCACTCCAACACAACTATGGCTACACCTTC
CDR3aa: CASSLYREPLQHNYGYTF

j_gene: TRBJ2-2
v_gene: TRBV6-2/TRBV6-3
d_gene: -
abundance: many
CDR3nt: TGTGCCAGCAGTTTTTTGAACACCGGGGAGCTGTTTTTT
CDR3aa: CASSFLNTGELFF

j_gene: TRBJ2-1
v_gene: TRBV29-1
d_gene: -
abundance: many
CDR3nt: TGCAGCGTCGATTCCGTCGGATACAATGAGCAGTTCTTC
CDR3aa: CSVDSVGYNEQFF

j_gene: TRBJ1-1
v_gene: TRBV3-1
d_gene: -
abundance: medium-sized
CDR3nt: TGTGCCAGCAGCCACAGAGACGTGTCTGAAGCTTTCTTT
CDR3aa: CASSHRDVSEAFF

j_gene: TRBJ1-6
v_gene: TRBV4-3
d_gene: TRBD1
abundance: -
CDR3nt: TGCGCCAGCAGCATGGTTAGGGGGCGCGATTCACCCCTCCACTTT
CDR3aa: CASSMVRGRDSPLHF

j_gene: TRBJ2-7
v_gene: TRBV27
d_gene: -
abundance: many
CDR3nt: TGTGCCAGCAGTCCCTTGAGCTCCTACGAGCAGTACTTC
CDR3aa: CASSPLSSYEQYF

j_gene: TRBJ2-2
v_gene: TRBV20-1
d_gene: TRBD1
abundance: many
CDR3nt: TGCAGTGCGACGACGGGACAGGGGACCGGGGAGCTGTTTTTT
CDR3aa: CSATTGQGTGELFF

j_gene: TRBJ2-2
v_gene: TRBV7-2
d_gene: -
abundance: many
CDR3nt: TGTGCCAGCAGCTTAGTAGCCAGTGGCGGGGAGCTGTTTTTT
CDR3aa: CASSLVASGGELFF

j_gene: TRBJ2-2
v_gene: TRBV6-1
d_gene: TRBD2
abundance: many
CDR3nt: TGTGCCGCATCAAGCGGGGCAATCACCGGGGAGCTGTTTTTT
CDR3aa: CAASSGAITGELFF

j_gene: TRBJ2-2
v_gene: TRBV2
d_gene: TRBD1
abundance: many
CDR3nt: TGTGCCAGCATGCCGTCAACAGGGGACACCGGGGAGCTGTTTTTT
CDR3aa: CASMPSTGDTGELFF

j_gene: TRBJ1-1
v_gene: TRBV12-3/TRBV12-4
d_gene: -
abundance: many
CDR3nt: TGTGCCAGCAGTTTGAACGCGGCAGGAGGGAACACTGAAGCTTTCTTT
CDR3aa: CASSLNAAGGNTEAFF

j_gene: TRBJ2-7
v_gene: TRBV29-1
d_gene: TRBD1
abundance: many
CDR3nt: TGCAGCGTTAGGGACAGGGGGTCCTCCTACGAGCAGTACTTC
CDR3aa: CSVRDRGSSYEQYF

j_gene: TRBJ2-2
v_gene: TRBV19
d_gene: -
abundance: few
CDR3nt: TGTGCCAGTAGTATACTAGGACGGACGAACACCGGGGAGCTGTTTTTT
CDR3aa: CASSILGRTNTGELFF

j_gene: TRBJ2-1
v_gene: TRBV28
d_gene: TRBD2
abundance: -
CDR3nt: TGTGCCAGCACCGGGACTAGCGCCTTACGGCAGTTCTTC
CDR3aa: CASTGTSALRQFF

j_gene: TRBJ2-1
v_gene: TRBV7-8
d_gene: -
abundance: medium-sized
CDR3nt: TGTGCCAGCAGCTTAGTTAGCTCCTACAATGAGCAGTTCTTC
CDR3aa: CASSLVSSYNEQFF

j_gene: TRBJ2-7
v_gene: TRBV30
d_gene: -
abundance: medium-sized
CDR3nt: TGTGCCTGGAGTGTACAAAGCGGTAACTACGAGCAGTACTTC
CDR3aa: CAWSVQSGNYEQYF

j_gene: TRBJ2-1
v_gene: TRBV5-6
d_gene: -
abundance: many
CDR3nt: TGTGCCAGCAGCTTGGACGGAGTAGGTCTTTTTGAGCAGTTCTTC
CDR3aa: CASSLDGVGLFEQFF

j_gene: TRBJ1-1
v_gene: TRBV6-2/TRBV6-3
d_gene: -
abundance: medium-sized
CDR3nt: TGTGCCAGCAATACCCTTAGTGAGGGGTATGAAGCTTTCTTT
CDR3aa: CASNTLSEGYEAFF

j_gene: TRBJ1-1
v_gene: TRBV6-5
d_gene: -
abundance: many
CDR3nt: TGTGCCAGCAGTTACTCGCGACCGCTGAACACTGAAGCTTTCTTT
CDR3aa: CASSYSRPLNTEAFF

j_gene: TRBJ2-3
v_gene: TRBV11-2
d_gene: -
abundance: many
CDR3nt: TGTGCCAGCAGCGCAGTCGTAGGGAGCACAGATACGCAGTATTTT
CDR3aa: CASSAVVGSTDTQYF

j_gene: TRBJ1-2
v_gene: TRBV3-1
d_gene: -
abundance: many
CDR3nt: TGTGCCAGCAGCCAAGAGGGGGGGCTTGGAGGCTACACCTTC
CDR3aa: CASSQEGGLGGYTF

j_gene: TRBJ1-1
v_gene: TRBV7-2
d_gene: TRBD1
abundance: many
CDR3nt: TGTGCCAGCAGCTATTCCGGGACAGTGAGGCCTGAAGCTTTCTTT
CDR3aa: CASSYSGTVRPEAFF

j_gene: TRBJ2-7
v_gene: TRBV13
d_gene: TRBD2
abundance: many
CDR3nt: TGTGCCAGCAGCTTCACGGGAGGAAACGAGCAGTACTTC
CDR3aa: CASSFTGGNEQYF

j_gene: TRBJ2-2
v_gene: TRBV7-3
d_gene: -
abundance: large
CDR3nt: TGTGCCAGCAGCTTGTCAACCGGGGAGCTGTTTTTT
CDR3aa: CASSLSTGELFF

j_gene: TRBJ2-1
v_gene: TRBV4-1
d_gene: -
abundance: medium-sized
CDR3nt: TGCGCCAGCAGCCAATTGTACAATGAGCAGTTCTTC
CDR3aa: CASSQLYNEQFF

j_gene: TRBJ2-7
v_gene: TRBV27
d_gene: -
abundance: few
CDR3nt: TGTGCCAGCAGTCCCACCGGGTACGAGCAGTACTTC
CDR3aa: CASSPTGYEQYF

j_gene: TRBJ2-7
v_gene: TRBV7-9
d_gene: -
abundance: many
CDR3nt: TGTGCCAGCAGCTTAGAGGGGTCTTTGAGCGAGCAGTACTTC
CDR3aa: CASSLEGSLSEQYF

j_gene: TRBJ1-1
v_gene: TRBV18
d_gene: -
abundance: medium-sized
CDR3nt: TGTGCCAGCTCTTACGGACAGAACACTGAAGCTTTCTTT
CDR3aa: CASSYGQNTEAFF

j_gene: TRBJ1-1
v_gene: TRBV20-1
d_gene: -
abundance: -
CDR3nt: TGCAGTGCTAGAAAGGGAGACTTGAACACTGAAGCTTTCTTT
CDR3aa: CSARKGDLNTEAFF

j_gene: TRBJ2-2
v_gene: TRBV24-1
d_gene: -
abundance: -
CDR3nt: TGTGCCACCAGTGATTTCGGGTACACCGGGGAGCTGTTTTTT
CDR3aa: CATSDFGYTGELFF

j_gene: TRBJ2-3
v_gene: TRBV28
d_gene: TRBD2
abundance: medium-sized
CDR3nt: TGTGCCAGCAGTTTACTAGCGGGGGGGCCAAGATATTTT
CDR3aa: CASSLLAGGPRYF

j_gene: TRBJ2-1
v_gene: TRBV3-1
d_gene: -
abundance: many
CDR3nt: TGTGCCAGCAGCCAAGATGAAGCCGCCTACAATGAGCAGTTCTTC
CDR3aa: CASSQDEAAYNEQFF

j_gene: TRBJ1-1
v_gene: TRBV18
d_gene: -
abundance: many
CDR3nt: TGTGCCAGCTCACAACAGAGTAACACTGAAGCTTTCTTT
CDR3aa: CASSQQSNTEAFF

j_gene: TRBJ2-7
v_gene: TRBV7-2
d_gene: -
abundance: -
CDR3nt: TGTGCCAGCAGCTTATATCCGGGAAGAGAGCAGTACTTC
CDR3aa: CASSLYPGREQYF

j_gene: TRBJ2-4
v_gene: TRBV11-2
d_gene: -
abundance: many
CDR3nt: TGTGCCAGCAGCTACGAACGGAGCATTCAGTACTTC
CDR3aa: CASSYERSIQYF

j_gene: TRBJ1-1
v_gene: TRBV18
d_gene: -
abundance: -
CDR3nt: TGTGCCAGCTCACCAAGTACGGCTGAAGCTTTCTTT
CDR3aa: CASSPSTAEAFF

j_gene: TRBJ1-6
v_gene: TRBV10-3
d_gene: TRBD1
abundance: few
CDR3nt: TGTGCCATCAGTGGACCCTTCCTGGGACAGTGGAATTCACCCCTCCACTTT
CDR3aa: CAISGPFLGQWNSPLHF

j_gene: TRBJ2-6
v_gene: TRBV6-2/TRBV6-3
d_gene: -
abundance: -
CDR3nt: TGTGCCAGCACCATCCGGGGACGGCTCTCTGGGGCCAACGTCCTGACTTTC
CDR3aa: CASTIRGRLSGANVLTF

j_gene: TRBJ1-3
v_gene: TRBV11-2
d_gene: -
abundance: many
CDR3nt: TGTGCCAGCAGCTTAGCAGGTGGAAACACCATATATTTT
CDR3aa: CASSLAGGNTIYF

j_gene: TRBJ2-1
v_gene: TRBV24-1
d_gene: TRBD2
abundance: few
CDR3nt: TGTGCCACCAGTGGGGGAGCGGGACCTTACAATGAGCAGTTCTTC
CDR3aa: CATSGGAGPYNEQFF

j_gene: TRBJ2-1
v_gene: TRBV10-3
d_gene: -
abundance: many
CDR3nt: TGTGCCACCCTAGGGAAGTGGCAGGGATCCTCCAATGAGCAGTTCTTC
CDR3aa: CATLGKWQGSSNEQFF

j_gene: TRBJ2-7
v_gene: TRBV29-1
d_gene: TRBD2
abundance: many
CDR3nt: TGCAGCGTTACCGGGACTAGCGGGAGCCCTAGGTACGAGCAGTACTTC
CDR3aa: CSVTGTSGSPRYEQYF

j_gene: TRBJ2-7
v_gene: TRBV7-9
d_gene: -
abundance: many
CDR3nt: TGTGCCAGCAGCTCTGGCGGTTGGCAGTACTTC
CDR3aa: CASSSGGWQYF

j_gene: TRBJ2-3
v_gene: TRBV6-4
d_gene: TRBD2
abundance: many
CDR3nt: TGTGCCAGCAGTGACTCGACTAGCGGGGGGGCAGATACGCAGTATTTT
CDR3aa: CASSDSTSGGADTQYF

j_gene: TRBJ2-7
v_gene: TRBV29-1
d_gene: TRBD2
abundance: -
CDR3nt: TGCAGCGTTGCTAGCGGAGCCACCTACGAGCAGTACTTC
CDR3aa: CSVASGATYEQYF

j_gene: TRBJ2-7
v_gene: TRBV15
d_gene: TRBD1
abundance: many
CDR3nt: TGTGCCACCAGCGGCGGACAGGCGTACGAGCAGTACTTC
CDR3aa: CATSGGQAYEQYF

j_gene: TRBJ2-1
v_gene: TRBV5-1
d_gene: TRBD2
abundance: -
CDR3nt: TGCGCCAGCAGCCCGGGACTAGTTTACTACAATGAGCAGTTCTTC
CDR3aa: CASSPGLVYYNEQFF

j_gene: TRBJ2-1
v_gene: TRBV7-2
d_gene: TRBD2
abundance: -
CDR3nt: TGTGCCAGCAGCTTACAGGGACTAGGATCCAATGAGCAGTTCTTC
CDR3aa: CASSLQGLGSNEQFF

j_gene: TRBJ1-1
v_gene: TRBV19
d_gene: -
abundance: many
CDR3nt: TGTGCCAGTAGTATAGTGGCGGGCATGAACACTGAAGCTTTCTTT
CDR3aa: CASSIVAGMNTEAFF